The rows below give T cell receptor beta chains drawn from one sample of a study of identical twins. TCRdb used MiXCR to reprocess the 5' RACE reads, holding one entry per CDR3 protein. This sample has around 370,000 distinct CDR3 sequences, with roughly 10% found just once. The specimen was naive T cells sorted from blood. These receptors were obtained from a woman in her 50s in good health. Both conserved end residues are part of each CDR3. The D gene is left open where the match is weak. Not all rows give a size; the values are once, few, many and, for expanded clones, a class.

j_call d_call clone_size v_call cdr3_nt cdr3_aa
TRBJ1-2 . . TRBV5-6 TGTGCCAGCAGCTTGGACTCCTTC CASSLDSF
TRBJ2-1 . . TRBV5-5 TGTGCCAGCAGCCAGCTCGATGAGCAGTTCTTC CASSQLDEQFF
TRBJ2-5 . many TRBV29-1 TGCAGCGTTGGTTTAGCAGAAGAGACCCAGTACTTC CSVGLAEETQYF
TRBJ1-2 TRBD1 many TRBV6-4 TGTGCCAGCAGAAAAGCACAGGGGGCTTACTATGGCTACACCTTC CASRKAQGAYYGYTF
TRBJ2-2 TRBD1 few TRBV11-2 TGTGCCAGCAGCCCGGGACAGGTGGTGTCCGGGGAGCTGTTTTTT CASSPGQVVSGELFF
TRBJ1-4 . many TRBV20-1 TGCAGTGCTATCCTTGGAACTAATGAAAAACTGTTTTTT CSAILGTNEKLFF
TRBJ1-5 . few TRBV10-3 TGTGCCACCCGAGGCAGCAATCAGCCCCAGCATTTT CATRGSNQPQHF
TRBJ1-1 TRBD1 . TRBV12-3/TRBV12-4 TGTGCCAGCAGACAGGGGGGGGTGAACACTGAAGCTTTCTTT CASRQGGVNTEAFF
TRBJ2-7 . . TRBV6-1 TGTGCCAGCAGTGAGCCAGGGGTTACCTACGAGCAGTACTTC CASSEPGVTYEQYF
TRBJ2-5 TRBD2 few TRBV28 TGTGCCAGCAGTTCGTACAGACTAGCGGGAGGGTTGATGGTGACCCAGTACTTC CASSSYRLAGGLMVTQYF
TRBJ2-1 . many TRBV12-3/TRBV12-4 TGTGCCAGCAGTTTAGCCAGCTTAGTGCAGTTCTTC CASSLASLVQFF
TRBJ2-7 . . TRBV12-5 TGTGCTAGTGGTTTGGTCCAGGGTGCCTACGAGCAGTACTTC CASGLVQGAYEQYF
TRBJ2-1 TRBD1 few TRBV11-2 TGTGCCAGCAGCTTAGCTACGACAGGGGGCTATGAGCAGTTCTTC CASSLATTGGYEQFF
TRBJ2-1 . many TRBV5-1 TGCGCCAGCAGCCTTTCGACAGGCCTCTACAATGAGCAGTTCTTC CASSLSTGLYNEQFF
TRBJ2-7 . many TRBV7-9 TGTGCCAGCAGCTCCGCGGGACAAACGGGGGAGCAGTACTTC CASSSAGQTGEQYF
TRBJ2-2 . few TRBV5-6 TGTGCCAGCAGTCATCAACTAGCATACACCGGGGAGCTGTTTTTT CASSHQLAYTGELFF
TRBJ2-1 TRBD2 few TRBV7-9 TGTGCCAGCAGCTCTACTAGCGGGAGGCCCAATGAGCAGTTCTTC CASSSTSGRPNEQFF
TRBJ1-5 TRBD1 . TRBV11-2 TGTGCCAGCAGCCCCGACCCGGGACAGGGGAGCCCGGTGAATCAGCCCCAGCATTTT CASSPDPGQGSPVNQPQHF
TRBJ2-7 . many TRBV5-1 TGCGCCAGCAGCTTGGTACAGGGAGCGTCCTACGAGCAGTACTTC CASSLVQGASYEQYF
TRBJ1-6 . many TRBV4-1 TGCGCCAGCAGCCGAGTCCCCTTCGTGGCCCTCCACTTT CASSRVPFVALHF
TRBJ2-1 TRBD2 few TRBV7-2 TGTGCCAGCAGCCCCGGACTAGCGGGAGGCACCTTGGGGTACAATGAGCAGTTCTTC CASSPGLAGGTLGYNEQFF
TRBJ2-3 . few TRBV2 TGTGCCAGCAGTTTCGAGACAGCCGTCGGGTATTTT CASSFETAVGYF
TRBJ2-2 TRBD2 few TRBV7-8 TGTGCCAGCAGCCGGACTAGCGGGAGAAACACCGGGGAGCTGTTTTTT CASSRTSGRNTGELFF
TRBJ1-1 TRBD1 . TRBV4-2 TGTGCCAGCAGCCAAGGGACAGGGTTCGAAGCTTTCTTT CASSQGTGFEAFF
TRBJ2-1 . few TRBV4-1 TGCGCCAGCAGCCAGGCCGGGACACTTTACAATGAGCAGTTCTTC CASSQAGTLYNEQFF
TRBJ2-3 TRBD1 . TRBV19 TGTGCCAGTAGTAACAGGGGAAATACGCAGTATTTT CASSNRGNTQYF
TRBJ2-1 TRBD2 many TRBV12-3/TRBV12-4 TGTGCCAGCAGTTTCTCTACCGGGAGGGCCTACAATGAGCAGTTCTTC CASSFSTGRAYNEQFF
TRBJ2-4 . many TRBV5-1 TGCGCCAGCAGGACTTGGGTCGGGGATTCGGACATTCAGTACTTC CASRTWVGDSDIQYF
TRBJ2-1 TRBD2 few TRBV20-1 TGCAGTGCTTTTCCCGGGACTAGCGTTACTGAGCAGTTCTTC CSAFPGTSVTEQFF
TRBJ2-2 TRBD1 few TRBV5-1 TGCGCCAGCAGCCTGACAGGGGCGAGGGTCACCGGGGAGCTGTTTTTT CASSLTGARVTGELFF
TRBJ2-1 TRBD2 few TRBV12-3/TRBV12-4 TGTGCCAGCAGTCCCCCCGGACTAGCGGGGCTCAATGAGCAGTTCTTC CASSPPGLAGLNEQFF
TRBJ1-1 TRBD1 . TRBV20-1 TGCAGTGCTAGTGCCTTCCCGGGACAGGGGGCTGAAGCTTTCTTT CSASAFPGQGAEAFF
TRBJ2-1 . . TRBV5-1 TGCGCCAGCAGCAATTATGCGGGACCATTCGGAAATGAGCAGTTCTTC CASSNYAGPFGNEQFF
TRBJ1-5 . few TRBV6-1 TGTGCCAGCAGTGAATTTGGGTGGAATCAGCCCCAGCATTTT CASSEFGWNQPQHF
TRBJ1-5 . . TRBV3-1 TGTGCCAGCAGCCAAGATCGATCTTGGCTGCAGCCCCAGCATTTT CASSQDRSWLQPQHF
TRBJ2-3 TRBD2 . TRBV7-8 TGTGCCAGCAGCCTAAGGGTGGGAATTGGCGCGGGAGGGCCCGGGCAGGCAGATACGCAGTATTTT CASSLRVGIGAGGPGQADTQYF
TRBJ2-5 TRBD2 few TRBV20-1 TGCAGTGCCGAGGGAGCGGGAGCAAACGTTCCCGAGACCCAGTACTTC CSAEGAGANVPETQYF
TRBJ1-1 . few TRBV15 TGTGCCACCAGCAGGGACTTTTGGACTGAAGCTTTCTTT CATSRDFWTEAFF
TRBJ1-2 . many TRBV2 TGTGCCAGCGAGGACACACCGAATGGCTACACCTTC CASEDTPNGYTF
TRBJ2-5 . . TRBV6-5 TGTGCCAGCAGTTACTCGAAAGGTCGACCGACTTGGGAGACCCAGTACTTC CASSYSKGRPTWETQYF
TRBJ2-7 TRBD1 many TRBV6-5 TGTGCCAGCAGTTACAGGGGGCAGGGGGCCTACGAGCAGTACTTC CASSYRGQGAYEQYF
TRBJ1-1 . few TRBV29-1 TGCAGCGTTGTGAACGTTATGGGGTACACTGAAGCTTTCTTT CSVVNVMGYTEAFF
TRBJ2-1 . many TRBV10-3 TGTGCCATCAGTTGGGGGGACAATGAGCAGTTCTTC CAISWGDNEQFF
TRBJ1-1 . . TRBV5-1 TGCGCCAGCAGCTTGGGACTGGGACTGAAAATGAACACTGAAGCTTTCTTT CASSLGLGLKMNTEAFF
TRBJ2-1 TRBD2 many TRBV12-3/TRBV12-4 TGTGCCTGCGGGAGCTCCTACAATGAGCAGTTCTTC CACGSSYNEQFF
TRBJ2-7 . many TRBV10-3 TGTGCCATCAGTGAGTCCGGCGGGCTGGGCTACGAGCAGTACTTC CAISESGGLGYEQYF
TRBJ2-5 . few TRBV6-2/TRBV6-3 TGTGCCAGCAGGGACCTAGGAGGGCAAGAGACCCAGTACTTC CASRDLGGQETQYF
TRBJ2-1 . few TRBV18 TGTGCCAGCTCACCAAGGCCAGTCATTATGTACAATGAGCAGTTCTTC CASSPRPVIMYNEQFF
TRBJ1-6 . . TRBV4-1 TGCGCCAGCAGCCAAGTCGGGAGCTCCTATAATTCACCCCTCCACTTT CASSQVGSSYNSPLHF
TRBJ2-1 TRBD2 few TRBV6-5 TGTGCCAGCACCACAACTAGCGGGATGTCCTACAATGAGCAGTTCTTC CASTTTSGMSYNEQFF
TRBJ1-2 TRBD1 many TRBV6-5 TGTGCCAGCAGTTACTCGGGACAGGGCAATGGCTACACCTTC CASSYSGQGNGYTF